The rows below give T cell receptor beta chains drawn from one sample of a study of cytomegalovirus exposure and HLA in healthy donors. The table came from immunoSEQ multiplex PCR; TCRdb's copy has only in-frame clones and leaves some out. The top ten clones hold roughly 3% of a sample with 110,000 or so clones, approximately 86% of them seen once. Sequenced input: PBMCs. These receptors were obtained from a woman aged 18-29 years in good health and CMV-seronegative. CDR3s include the opening cysteine and the closing phenylalanine or tryptophan. The D gene is left open where the match is weak. Size is omitted from some rows. Given values are once, few, many or a class for expanded clones.

clone_size	v_call	j_call	d_call	cdr3_nt	cdr3_aa
few	TRBV10-3	TRBJ2-1	TRBD2	TGTGCCATCAGTGACGGGACTACCAATGAGCAGTTCTTC	CAISDGTTNEQFF
-	TRBV19	TRBJ1-4	TRBD1	TGTGCCAGTACCAGGACAGGGCCTAATGAAAAACTGTTTTTT	CASTRTGPNEKLFF
-	TRBV7-2	TRBJ1-6	-	TGTGCCAGCAGCTTTTGGGGGGATAATTCACCCCTCCACTTT	CASSFWGDNSPLHF
-	TRBV5-1	TRBJ1-3	-	TGCGCCAGCAGACTTGACAGCCTGTTATCTGGAAACACCATATATTTT	CASRLDSLLSGNTIYF
-	TRBV5-6	TRBJ2-5	TRBD2	TGTGCCAGCAGCTTGGGCGGGGGAAAAGAGACCCAGTACTTC	CASSLGGGKETQYF
-	TRBV4-1	TRBJ1-5	-	TGCGCCAGCAGCCAAGACAGACAGAGCAATCAGCCCCAGCATTTT	CASSQDRQSNQPQHF
-	TRBV11-2	TRBJ2-3	-	TGTGCCAGCAGCTTAGTCCAGGGGGATACGCAGTATTTT	CASSLVQGDTQYF
few	TRBV19	TRBJ1-2	-	TGTGCCAGTAGTACCGACAGTAGCACCCGTGGCTACACCTTC	CASSTDSSTRGYTF
-	TRBV28	TRBJ1-2	TRBD1	TGTGCCAGCAGTACAAAACGGGACAGGGATGGCTACACCTTC	CASSTKRDRDGYTF
-	TRBV27	TRBJ1-1	TRBD1	TGTGCCAGCAGTTTAAGCCCCCAGGGGGATAGGGCTTTCTTT	CASSLSPQGDRAFF
once	TRBV10-3	TRBJ2-1	TRBD2	TGTGCCATCAGCCCTAGCGGGGAGGGAGATGAGCAGTTCTTC	CAISPSGEGDEQFF
once	TRBV11-2	TRBJ1-2	TRBD1	TGTGCCAGCAGCTCCCTAAAGTCCGGGACAGGGGGCGACGGCTATGGCTACACCTTC	CASSSLKSGTGGDGYGYTF
-	TRBV9	TRBJ2-6	-	TGTGCCAGCAACGGGGAAGGGCAGGGGCAACATTCTGGGGCCAACGTCCTGACTTTC	CASNGEGQGQHSGANVLTF
-	TRBV15	TRBJ2-7	-	TGTGCCACCAGCAGAGATCATCTTGTGGACAGAGGAAAGGAGCAGTACTTC	CATSRDHLVDRGKEQYF
-	TRBV28	TRBJ1-5	-	TGTGCCAGCAATGGGAGCGATCAGCCCCAGCATTTT	CASNGSDQPQHF
few	TRBV30	TRBJ1-5	-	TGTGCCTGGAGTGTAACCGGGGGTAATCAGCCCCAGCATTTT	CAWSVTGGNQPQHF
-	TRBV10-2	TRBJ2-6	-	TGCGCCAGCAGTATTGAGGGTTATGGGGCCAACGTCCTGACTTTC	CASSIEGYGANVLTF
-	TRBV25-1	TRBJ1-5	TRBD1	TGTGCCAGCAGTGACGGGACAGCCTACGAGCCCCAGCATTTT	CASSDGTAYEPQHF
-	TRBV6-4	TRBJ2-3	-	TGTGCCAGCAGTGACCACTCCGGCGGGGGCACAGATACGCAGTATTTT	CASSDHSGGGTDTQYF
few	TRBV6-5	TRBJ2-7	-	TGTGCCAGCAGTTACCGGGCGGGGGCCTACTACGAGCAGTACTTC	CASSYRAGAYYEQYF
many	TRBV25-1	TRBJ1-4	TRBD1	TGTGCCAGCAGTCGATCGGACAGGGACAATGGGGAACTGTTTTTT	CASSRSDRDNGELFF
-	TRBV6-5	TRBJ2-7	TRBD1	TGTGCCACCTTACCGGGACAGGGAACTTCGCACGAGCAGTACTTC	CATLPGQGTSHEQYF
-	TRBV7-9	TRBJ1-6	TRBD1	TGTGCCAGCAGCAGAGGGACAGATAATTCACCCCTCCACTTT	CASSRGTDNSPLHF
once	TRBV19	TRBJ1-1	-	TGTGCCAGTAGTTTGCAACCGGGAGGGATTCTGGCTGAAGCTTTCTTT	CASSLQPGGILAEAFF
-	TRBV4-1	TRBJ1-2	TRBD1	TGCGCCAGCAGCCAAGGGCAACAGGGGTATGGCTACACCTTC	CASSQGQQGYGYTF
few	TRBV28	TRBJ1-5	-	TGTGCCAGCAGTTCAGGGAATACAGGTCAGCCCCAGCATTTT	CASSSGNTGQPQHF
-	TRBV6-5	TRBJ1-5	-	TGTGCCAGCAGTTACGGCAGGGTGGGTCAGCCCCAGCATTTT	CASSYGRVGQPQHF
-	TRBV29-1	TRBJ1-1	-	TGCAGCGTAGTCGCCGGGACACAGAACACTGAAGCTTTCTTT	CSVVAGTQNTEAFF
-	TRBV7-3	TRBJ1-1	-	TGTGCCAGCACCCTGACAGTGAACACTGAAGCTTTCTTT	CASTLTVNTEAFF
-	TRBV4-1	TRBJ1-1	-	TGCGCCAGCAGCCAAGAGGGAAGAGGAGGGAACACTGAAGCTTTCTTT	CASSQEGRGGNTEAFF
-	TRBV11-3	TRBJ2-2	TRBD2	TGTGCCAGCAGCCCAGCGAGCGGGGGAAACACCGGGGAGCTGTTTTTT	CASSPASGGNTGELFF
-	TRBV6-5	TRBJ2-1	-	TGTGCCAGCAGTCGCACAGGCCCCGGTTCTAATGAGCAGTTCTTC	CASSRTGPGSNEQFF
-	TRBV7-7	TRBJ2-7	TRBD1	TGTGCCAGCAGCTCCGGACAGGGGGACGAGCAGTACTTC	CASSSGQGDEQYF
-	TRBV4-1	TRBJ2-4	TRBD2	TGCGCCAGCAGCCACGTCCTTCACGCGGGGGGGTGGGCCAAAAACATTCAGTACTTC	CASSHVLHAGGWAKNIQYF
-	TRBV2	TRBJ1-4	-	TGTGCCAGCAGGGGGGCGGTAGCTAATGAAAAACTGTTTTTT	CASRGAVANEKLFF
once	TRBV4-2	TRBJ2-7	TRBD2	TGTGCCAGCAGCCAAGGACTAGCGGGGGGTAACGAGCAGTACTTC	CASSQGLAGGNEQYF
-	TRBV27	TRBJ2-7	-	TGTGCCAGCAGTTCCTCGTTAGAAAGCGTCCACGAGCAGTACTTC	CASSSSLESVHEQYF
once	TRBV2	TRBJ2-3	TRBD2	TGTGCCAGCATCAAAGAGACTAGCGGGGGGGCTGATACGCAGTATTTT	CASIKETSGGADTQYF
-	TRBV9	TRBJ1-4	-	TGTGCCAGCAGCCTACCTGACAGCCTTAATGAAAAACTGTTTTTT	CASSLPDSLNEKLFF
-	TRBV5-1	TRBJ2-1	TRBD1	TGCGCCAGCAGCCATGACAGGGCCTCCTACAATGAGCAGTTCTTC	CASSHDRASYNEQFF
-	TRBV25-1	TRBJ2-7	-	TGTGCCAGCAGTGAGCATGCGTACGAGCAGTACTTC	CASSEHAYEQYF
-	TRBV7-9	TRBJ2-1	-	TGTGCCAGCCTCGGGGGTCTCTATTCCTACAATGAGCAGTTCTTC	CASLGGLYSYNEQFF